This record looks at one T cell receptor (beta chain) sequence and its context. Its antigen is not known. The TCR library protocol attached unique molecular identifiers to the individual cDNA molecules. Via MiXCR, TCRdb re-called the 5' RACE reads, giving one row per CDR3 protein. The sample has 32,000 or so distinct CDR3 sequences, 6.3% seen once. The CDR3 covers 14 residues. Germline lookup yields CDR1 SEHNR and CDR2 FQNEAQ (reference sequence). With 1 base removed from V and 4 bases from J, the gap between germline ends came to 10 bases. This sample stems from a study of early T cells in non-severe SARS-CoV-2 infection. Overall study: The authors sequenced bulk RNA from unsorted whole blood, leaving chains unpaired. Study conclusions and caveats: VDJdb matching skewed toward anti-spike CD8 responses, missing private and CD4 specificities.

The TCR was taken from an adult who was a healthcare worker with PCR-confirmed SARS-CoV-2 infection or an uninfected control (not recorded which). The J gene is TRBJ2-5, the V gene TRBV7-9; D is perhaps TRBD1 or TRBD2 (5 bases each). Input material: whole blood. The CDR3, as DNA: TGTGCCAGCAGCTTAGGGTATGGGGGAGAGACCCAGTACTTC. Translation: CASSLGYGGETQYF.